This TCR beta chain was retrieved from a study of blood T cell repertoires in COVID-19. Study as a whole: PBMCs, B-cell-depleted T cells, or T cells provided the cDNA or gDNA that made up the material.

As processed by the authors: It was from reference gene primer amplification that nucleated cell counts were estimated. Sequencing used immunoSEQ multiplex PCR; TCRdb keeps in-frame clones, though not all of them. The DNA gave D and trimming, while V, J and clone size come from that table. The sample contains 80,000 to 100,000 clones, around 84% of which appear only once. V dropped 0 bases and J dropped 2 bases, with 11 bases sitting between them. There are 16 residues in the CDR3. CDR1 and CDR2 from the germline V gene are SGHAT and FQNNGV. The sequenced sample was peripheral blood. The rearrangement links TRBV11-2 to TRBJ2-1; tentatively, D is TRBD2 (6 bases). The receptor comes from a woman aged 55 to 70 in a cohort sampled during active or convalescent COVID-19. CDR3 coding DNA: TGTGCCAGCAGCTTAGAGGAGGGTCGACCCTACAATGAGCAGTTCTTC. Its translation is CASSLEEGRPYNEQFF.